The 25 T cell receptor beta chains reported below all come from one sample, sequenced in a study of blood T cell repertoires in COVID-19 (dated by TCRdb to 2018 to 2021). Receptor libraries were prepared by the immunoSEQ multiplex PCR assay. TCRdb retrieved this table from immuneACCESS and kept in-frame rearrangements only. Not all clones are present; in checked studies, unresolved V genes account for under half, and no reason is known for the remainder. In this sample the table shows 300,000 to 350,000 clones, approximately 90% of which occur a single time. The ten largest clones take up 6.5% to 8% of the sample. What was sequenced was peripheral blood. These receptors were obtained from a woman aged 25-40 years with COVID-19, enrolled during active disease.

V and J are TRBV9 and TRBJ2-2; 7 bases match TRBD1. Germline CDR1 reads SGDLS; CDR2 reads YYNGEE. Trimming took 0 bases from V and 1 from J; bases not matched to a gene: 9. CDR3 length: 18 amino acids. CDR3 in amino acids: CASSVVPGGRMNTGELFF. CDR3 nucleotides: TGTGCCAGCAGCGTAGTTCCAGGGGGACGGATGAACACCGGGGAGCTGTTTTTT.

This clone occurred once. The rearrangement joins TRBV5-8 to TRBJ2-3, with a tentative D call TRBD1 (6 bases). Germline-derived CDR1 and CDR2 are SGHTS and YDEGEE. This CDR3 comprises 15 residues. V was clipped by 8 bases and J by 3 bases, with 19 bases between them. For the CDR3, the DNA is TGTGCCAGAGCCCTCGGACAGAGCTCGACAGATACGCAGTATTTT. This gives the protein CARALGQSSTDTQYF.

This clone was seen only a few times. This chain connects TRBV5-6 to TRBJ1-2, with D tentatively TRBD1 (6 bases). The V gene lost 4 bases and the J gene lost 4 bases, with 14 bases spanning the gap. This CDR3 region has 14 residues. CDR1 is SGHDT, CDR2 YYEEEE, per germline. CDR3: CASSPGTFFYGYTF. CDR3 in DNA: TGTGCCAGCAGCCCTGGGACATTTTTCTATGGCTACACCTTC.

The chain combines TRBV19 with TRBJ2-2; D is unclear. This CDR3 region has 15 residues. The germline V and J ends were trimmed by 6 bases and 3 bases, with 14 bases remaining between them. CDR1 and CDR2 (germline): LNHDA, SQIVND (reference sequence). The DNA of the CDR3 is TGTGCCAGTAGATCCCCCGACATTTACACCGGGGAGCTGTTTTTT. As protein: CASRSPDIYTGELFF.

V usage is TRBV3-1 (or the pseudogene TRBV3-2) and J usage is TRBJ2-5; D is uncertain. Per germline, CDR1 LGHDT and CDR2 YNNKEL (reference sequence). The CDR3 sequence is 15 residues long. The ends were cut back, 1 base at V and 2 bases at J, with 11 bases in the middle. CDR3 DNA sequence: TGTGCCAGCAGCCAAGCGAGTCAGGTGCAAGAGACCCAGTACTTC. Translated, it gives CASSQASQVQETQYF.

This clone was observed a handful of times. The chain has TRBV18 and TRBJ2-5; 8 positions match TRBD2. CDR3 length: 13 residues. Germline V gene data show CDR1 as KGHSH and CDR2 as LQKENI. V dropped 5 bases and J dropped 4; count of bases not matched to a gene: 3. CDR3 amino acids: CASSFSGRETQYF. The CDR3 nucleotides are TGTGCCAGCTCATTCAGCGGGAGAGAGACCCAGTACTTC.

J is TRBJ1-4 and V is TRBV24-1; 7 positions match TRBD1. Germline assignment: CDR1 KGHDR and CDR2 SFDVKD. CDR3 length: 14 amino acids. Losses at the gene ends were 9 bases for V and 7 bases for J; bases not matched to a gene: 10. In nucleotides, the CDR3 is TGTGCCACCTCCCAGGGGGTTAGGCCTGAAAAACTGTTTTTT. Its protein is CATSQGVRPEKLFF.

This chain joins TRBV10-3 and TRBJ1-1, with 12 bases that match TRBD1. This CDR3 comprises 15 residues. Unmatched junction bases numbered 5, after V lost 4 bases and J lost 5 bases. The V gene's germline CDR1 is ENHRY and CDR2 SYGVKD. The CDR3 DNA reads as TGTGCCATCAGTGGCCGGGACAGGGGGCGAACTGAAGCTTTCTTT. It codes for CAISGRDRGRTEAFF.

The chain recombines TRBV6-5 with TRBJ2-7, with D perhaps matching TRBD1 (5 bases). The V gene lost 5 bases and the J gene lost 5 bases, with 7 bases spanning the gap. The CDR3 covers 11 residues. Germline loops: CDR1 MNHEY, CDR2 SVGAGI. CDR3 nucleotide sequence: TGTGCCAGCAGTCAGGGTAACGAGCAGTACTTC. Encoded protein: CASSQGNEQYF.

The genes are TRBV11-1 and TRBJ1-1; unclear D gene. V was trimmed by 3 bases and J by 3 bases, leaving 14 bases between them. There are 15 residues in the CDR3. Germline CDR1 and CDR2: SGHAT and FQDESV (reference sequence). This CDR3 is CASSFLKWGDTEAFF. For the CDR3, the DNA is TGTGCCAGCAGCTTCCTGAAATGGGGAGACACTGAAGCTTTCTTT.

CDR3: CASSQHREGEQYF. CDR3 nucleotide sequence: TGTGCCAGCAGCCAGCACAGGGAGGGCGAGCAGTACTTC. The chain employs TRBV14 and TRBJ2-7, with a possible D match to TRBD2 (7 bases). This CDR3 comprises 13 residues. CDR1 and CDR2 from the germline V gene are SGHDN and FVKESK. V was clipped by 3 bases and J by 6 bases, with 12 bases between them.

The chain uses TRBV25-1 and TRBJ2-1; TRBD1 matches at 7 bases. CDR1 is MGHDK and CDR2 is SYGVNS in the germline V gene. The CDR3 extends over 15 amino acids. V gave up 4 bases and J gave up 9 bases; unmatched junction bases: 12. CDR3 in DNA: TGTGCCAGCAGTGGGGGCACAGGGGCGGTAAGTGAGCAGTTCTTC. Translating gives CASSGGTGAVSEQFF.

The V call is TRBV30, the J call TRBJ2-3, with TRBD2 matching over 9 bases. The CDR3 runs to 15 residues. After removal of 7 bases from V and 2 bases from J, the junction contained 10 bases not matched to a gene. From germline, CDR1 is GTSNPN and CDR2 SVGIG (reference sequence). CDR3: CAYQKTSGYTDTQYF. Here the CDR3 DNA reads TGTGCCTACCAAAAGACTAGCGGTTACACAGATACGCAGTATTTT.

J is TRBJ1-3 and V is TRBV29-1, with TRBD1 matching 9 bases. The trim removed 4 bases at V and 4 bases at J, leaving 8 bases unmatched. Looked up from germline, CDR1 is SQVTM and CDR2 is ANQGSEA. This CDR3 has 15 residues. The CDR3 region is CSVARGQGIGNTIYF. CDR3 nucleotide sequence: TGCAGCGTTGCCCGGGGACAGGGAATAGGAAACACCATATATTTT. Based on the CDR3 plus reference TRBV29-1 and TRBJ1-3, the full variable domain is SAVISQKPSRDICQRGTSLTIQCQVDSQVTMMFWYRQQPGQSLTLIATANQGSEATYESGFVIDKFPISRPNLTFSTLTVSNMSPEDSSIYLCSVARGQGIGNTIYFGEGSWLTVV.

This chain connects TRBV19 to TRBJ1-5, with 8 bases lining up with TRBD1. There are 12 residues in the CDR3. CDR1 and CDR2 (germline): LNHDA, SQIVND (reference sequence). After removal of 8 bases from V and 10 bases from J, the junction contained 7 bases not matched to a gene. The DNA for the CDR3 is TGTGCCAGTGGGTTCAGGGGGCAACCCCAGCATTTT. Encoded protein: CASGFRGQPQHF.

For the CDR3, the DNA is TGTGCCAGCAGCTTGGGTAGCGGGAAAAACATTCAGTACTTC. It translates to CASSLGSGKNIQYF. This chain links TRBV7-6 with TRBJ2-4, with 7 bases lining up with TRBD2. V lost 3 bases, J lost 4 bases, and 3 bases stayed unmatched. Germline CDR1 SGHVS, CDR2 FNYEAQ. This CDR3 has 14 residues.

The V call is TRBV19, the J call TRBJ2-7, with 14 nucleotides matching TRBD2. Trimming took 4 bases from V and 5 from J; bases not matched to a gene: 4. Germline CDR1 LNHDA, CDR2 SQIVND (reference sequence). The CDR3 length is 15 residues. Written as DNA, the CDR3 is TGTGCCAGTAGTAGGGGACTAGCGGGAGTGGACGAGCAGTACTTC. Its protein is CASSRGLAGVDEQYF.

The V and J genes are TRBV11-2 and TRBJ1-1; 7 positions agree with TRBD1. This CDR3 is built from 12 residues. CDR1 SGHAT and CDR2 FQNNGV come from the germline V gene. The ends lost 2 bases at V and 11 bases at J; junction bases unmatched: 5. This CDR3 is CASSLKDRWAFF. The CDR3 region has the DNA TGTGCCAGCAGCTTAAAGGACAGGTGGGCTTTCTTT.

This clone was seen a few times. The identical CDR3 is also encoded by other nucleotide sequences in the sample. V is TRBV30 and J is TRBJ2-3; 8 positions match TRBD2. Germline trimming cut 1 base from V and 0 bases from J; bases unmatched to any gene: 3. The CDR3 consists of 15 residues. Germline V gene lookup returns CDR1 GTSNPN and CDR2 SVGIG (reference sequence). In DNA form, the CDR3 reads TGTGCCTGGAGTGAGGCTAGCGGGAGCACAGATACGCAGTATTTT. Translated, it gives CAWSEASGSTDTQYF.

This rearrangement joins TRBV30 to TRBJ1-2; D is unclear. V was cut by 7 bases and J by 5 bases, with 20 bases left in between. This CDR3 region has 14 residues. CDR1 and CDR2 (germline): GTSNPN, SVGIG (reference sequence). In DNA form, the CDR3 reads TGTGCCTCCACCACGACTCTTAGAGTATATGGCTACACCTTC. Protein: CASTTTLRVYGYTF.

The V and J genes are TRBV6-4 and TRBJ2-1; TRBD2 might be the D (6 bases). CDR3 length: 13 residues. Germline CDR1 and CDR2: MRHNA and SNTAGT. Trimming stripped 4 bases from V and 7 bases from J, with 11 bases between. CDR3 loop: CASSGAAGNEQFF. CDR3 in DNA: TGTGCCAGCAGTGGAGCGGCGGGGAATGAGCAGTTCTTC.

This chain uses TRBV18 with TRBJ2-5, with D perhaps TRBD2 (6 bases). Germline V gene data show CDR1 as KGHSH and CDR2 as LQKENI. The V and J ends lost 3 bases and 2 bases respectively, with 10 bases between them. The CDR3 covers 14 residues. The CDR3 DNA sequence: TGTGCCAGCTCACCGGGGGGAGGTCAAGAGACCCAGTACTTC. Translated: CASSPGGGQETQYF.

The chain links TRBV6-1 to TRBJ2-3; 10 bases line up with TRBD1. The V gene end was trimmed by 0 bases and the J gene end by 3 bases; junction bases not matched to a gene: 3. The CDR3 is 16 residues long. Germline loops: CDR1 MNHNS, CDR2 SASEGT. CDR3 sequence reads: CASSEADRGPTDTQYF. The CDR3 DNA reads TGTGCCAGCAGTGAAGCCGACAGGGGGCCGACAGATACGCAGTATTTT.

The chain is built from TRBV30 and TRBJ2-1; D is perhaps TRBD1 (6 bases). CDR3 length equals 12 residues. V shed 0 bases and J shed 10 bases, with 10 bases lying between them. The germline V gene encodes CDR1 GTSNPN and CDR2 SVGIG (reference sequence). The CDR3 bases are TGTGCCTGGAGTGTAGGGGGATCGGAGCAGTTCTTC. Encoded protein: CAWSVGGSEQFF.

As for this clone: Other DNA variants within this sample encode the same CDR3. The V and J genes are TRBV6-1 and TRBJ1-5, with 7 bases aligning to TRBD1. Germline V gene lookup returns CDR1 MNHNS and CDR2 SASEGT. This CDR3 has 16 residues. Losses at the gene ends were 1 base for V and 0 bases for J; bases not matched to a gene: 3. The CDR3 DNA reads TGTGCCAGCAGTGAAGGGGACAGCTATAGCAATCAGCCCCAGCATTTT. This encodes CASSEGDSYSNQPQHF.